The 8 T cell receptor beta chains below were found in one sample sequenced in a study of Ad26.COV2.S vaccination and SARS-CoV-2 variants. TCRdb's table, derived via immunoSEQ multiplex PCR, lists solely in-frame clones and lacks some. The sample contains 300,000 to 350,000 clones, almost 90% of which appear only once. The sample's treatment: about 20 received Ad26.COV2.S at low or high dose, single or two shots; 5 received placebo; per-sample allocation not given. Sampling was done on day 63 after the first vaccine or placebo injection. Sample: peripheral blood, taken in a trial of Ad26.COV2.S vaccine versus placebo. These receptors all come from a person aged 18-65 years who received the Ad26.COV2.S COVID-19 vaccine or a placebo.

The V gene is TRBV28, the J gene TRBJ2-5; TRBD2 aligns across 10 bases. In germline, CDR1 is MDHEN, CDR2 SYDVKM. The junction had 17 bases not matched to a gene; V was cut back by 4 bases and J by 6 bases. This CDR3 is 18 amino acids long. The CDR3: CASSSVLETSGYIKTQYF. The CDR3 region has the DNA TGTGCCAGCAGTTCCGTCCTTGAGACTAGCGGGTATATAAAGACCCAGTACTTC.

The chain links TRBV5-4 to TRBJ2-3, with 8 bases aligning to TRBD2. V dropped 4 bases and J dropped 5; count of bases not matched to a gene: 9. Germline CDR1 reads SGHNT; CDR2 reads YYREEE (reference sequence). The CDR3 has 15 amino acids. CDR3 DNA sequence: TGTGCCAGCAGCGGAAGCGGGAGTATAGAAGATACGCAGTATTTT. As protein: CASSGSGSIEDTQYF.

The rearrangement uses TRBV30 and TRBJ2-7; 7 bases are a match to TRBD1. CDR1 and CDR2 (germline): GTSNPN, SVGIG (reference sequence). V lost 5 bases and J lost 6; bases outside the gene matches: 10. The CDR3 is 13 residues long. CDR3 sequence reads: CAWGQAHGSEQYV. CDR3 nucleotide sequence: TGTGCCTGGGGACAGGCCCATGGATCCGAGCAGTACGTC.

This chain uses TRBV7-2 with TRBJ1-5, with TRBD1 matching 8 bases. This CDR3 is 13 amino acids long. Germline V gene sequence: CDR1 SGHTA, CDR2 FQGNSA. With V trimmed by 2 bases and J by 15 bases, 9 bases remained unmatched. This CDR3 reads CASSLFPLRGRHF. The CDR3 DNA reads as TGTGCCAGCAGCTTATTCCCCCTCAGGGGGCGGCATTTT.

The V call is TRBV25-1, the J call TRBJ1-1, with a weak D call TRBD1 (5 bases). Germline lookup yields CDR1 MGHDK and CDR2 SYGVNS. Between the trimmed V and J ends, which lost 5 bases and 4 bases, there was a span of 11 bases. The CDR3 length is 13 residues. The CDR3 protein is CASSRQGGTEAFF. Written as DNA, the CDR3 is TGTGCCAGCAGTCGTCAGGGCGGCACTGAAGCTTTCTTT.

This chain links TRBV12-3 or TRBV12-4 with TRBJ1-2; 10 nucleotides match TRBD1. The ends lost 6 bases at V and 8 bases at J; junction bases unmatched: 3. There are 12 residues in the CDR3. The CDR3 is CASRTGGRGYTF. The CDR3 DNA follows: TGTGCCAGCAGGACAGGGGGCCGCGGCTACACCTTC.

The CDR3 DNA reads as TGTGCCAGCAGTCCTCTCGGGGTACAGACTGAAGCTTTCTTT. Translated: CASSPLGVQTEAFF. The rearrangement uses TRBV6-6 and TRBJ1-1, with no clear D. The V and J ends lost 5 bases and 5 bases respectively, with 15 bases between them. CDR1 and CDR2 from the germline V gene are MNHNY and SVGAGI (reference sequence). There are 14 residues in the CDR3.

The chain combines TRBV27 with TRBJ2-7; D not resolved. Trimming stripped 8 bases from V and 0 bases from J, with 14 bases between. The CDR3 runs to 14 residues. Germline assignment: CDR1 MNHEY and CDR2 SMNVEV (reference sequence). CDR3 region: CASARLDSSYEQYV. CDR3 in DNA: TGTGCCAGCGCCCGACTGGATAGCTCCTACGAGCAGTACGTC.